This T cell receptor (beta chain) was observed in a study of cytomegalovirus exposure and HLA in healthy donors (TCRdb year 2017). In terms of the full investigation: An earlier analysis of 587 of the donors reported 276 Gb of sequence data and 117 million unique TCR beta sequences obtained from approximately 180 million T cells. Every discovery cohort repertoire had been produced on one sequencing platform. Because of strong linkage in the cohort, roughly five DR-DQ haplotypes were treated as single units for association and clustering. To decide whether each TCR beta V gene segment behaved as functional or pseudogenic, an earlier analysis of several hundred of the donors relied on high-throughput TCR beta sequencing. To predict cytomegalovirus infection status, the study combined high-throughput TCR immunosequencing, statistical association of individual TCRs with disease status, and machine learning. Around 300 gigabases of sequencing data and tens of millions of unique TCR sequences were included in an early release covering roughly 600 HLA-typed donors. Donor age, sex, ethnicity and CMV serostatus were compiled together with the repertoire data. Genome-wide SNP genotypes for about three fifths of the roughly 700 donors were used in a later genetic analysis, which treated that subset as a discovery cohort. The number of donors typed differed by locus, with 629-630 for A, B, C, DRB1 and DQB1, 522 for DQA1, 600 to 610 for DPA1, and under 490 for DPB1. HLA typing included class I and class II loci at four-digit resolution. The study aimed to test whether signatures of past pathogen exposure could be identified by cataloging public T cell receptors. Among about 410 genotyped donors of the cohort, an average of approximately 200,000 unique TCR beta nucleotide sequences was sequenced per donor, of which roughly 17% were non-productive. The genetic ancestry cluster associated with self-reported Caucasian donors included 81% of the approximately 430 genotyped donors. The study used immunosequencing to profile the T cell repertoires of about 670 subjects and linked those repertoires to cytomegalovirus serostatus. In addition to the first cohort of roughly 670 subjects, a separate validation cohort of 120 different subjects was used. Rather than drawing on any new phenotypic data, the later analysis identified candidate immune exposures from TCR beta sequences and the way those sequences occurred across donors. In a later analysis, previously published TCR beta repertoires from roughly 710 donors were re-analyzed and high-resolution HLA genotyping was added so that TCR occurrence patterns could be studied. Overall study outcomes, separate from this receptor: Linkage disequilibrium might explain the correlated functional status among segregating V segments, but an unknown experimental factor could not be excluded. Because some donors lacked HLA typing at each locus, the association tests relied only on the typed subset. V-gene and J-gene trimming of TCR beta chains was associated with a missense DCLRE1C variant in a later genetic analysis, and the association was replicated in an independent cohort. A cluster of highly shared sequence variants was judged likely to be a technical artifact of the sequencing pipeline. According to a later analysis, TCR association rates differed among HLA loci, with DRB1 alleles showing the most associated TCRs and HLA-C alleles showing the fewest. For the cohort, immune exposure information was limited to CMV serostatus. Broadly in line with IMGT annotations, most TCR beta V segments showed up in productive rearrangements about 87% or about 30% of the time in an earlier analysis of roughly 590 of the donors. The study gave a list of 150 to 200 TCR beta chains associated with cytomegalovirus. Most CMV-associated TCR beta chains appeared to be HLA-restricted in a later analysis, and the HLA associations seemed to be driven largely by CMV exposure. When HLA alleles, especially DR and DQ, strongly co-occurred, TCR associations were difficult to assign to individual alleles. In vitro tests confirmed that a few of the cytomegalovirus-associated TCR beta chains recognize cytomegalovirus antigens. According to a later genetic analysis, donors in an Asian-associated ancestry cluster had fewer N-insertions in productive TCRs than the approximately 710-donor mean. Presence/absence analyses assumed roughly uniform sequencing depth across donors, an assumption that may not hold. The earlier analysis of almost 600 of the donors excluded roughly 17 rarely observed V segments, including chromosome 9 orphons, because counts were too low. The authors suggested that the approach could potentially be generalized to other disease states and immunological phenotypes. In a later analysis, HLA-associated TCR beta chains showed more clonal expansion and lower generation probabilities than non-associated chains that were equally common. This cohort had only TCR beta chains sequenced, and the lack of alpha or paired-chain data limited which features could be detected. Cytomegalovirus status was reported to be diagnosed by the classifier with high specificity and sensitivity in both the original and validation cohorts. The 87-base-pair reads could not distinguish some IMGT-functional V segments, including TRBV6-2 and TRBV6-3, so those segments were excluded. At a false discovery rate of 0.05, a later analysis linked around 15,000 TCR beta sequences to specific HLA alleles. Most TCR sequences were seen in very few donors, while some public TCRs were found in many individuals. A later analysis reported that several top co-occurrence clusters appeared linked to parvovirus B19, influenza, CMV and Epstein-Barr virus. A further reported finding was that TCR beta sequences accurately predicted the HLA-A and HLA-B alleles for most subjects in the first cohort.

On this clone itself: The specificity of this receptor is unknown. Base qualities are missing; no much larger clone stands one base away.

Receptor libraries were prepared by the immunoSEQ multiplex PCR assay. The multiplex PCR relied on a mix of 60 forward primers for TCR Vbeta segments and 13 reverse primers for TCR Jbeta segments. The CDR3 region of rearranged TCR beta genes was amplified from genomic DNA by a multiplex PCR assay. The Illumina HiSeq System was used to sequence the amplified TCR beta libraries as 87-base-pair reads. For the original study's pipeline: Across the roughly 600 repertoires, a later analysis counted 80 million or so unique TCR beta chains, about 10 million of which were shared by at least two donors. To remove PCR and sequencing errors, raw reads were error-corrected and collapsed into unique sequences using a nearest-neighbor algorithm that merged closely related sequences. V, D and J gene segments were assigned by aligning CDR3 sequences to IMGT reference sequences. For a sequence to be retained, a match of at least six nucleotides was required to both a V gene segment and a J gene segment. A rearrangement counted as productive if the CDR3 had no stop codons and remained in frame with V and J, and every other rearrangement counted as non-productive. CDR3 was defined according to IMGT convention as the region running from the second conserved V-encoded cysteine to the conserved J-encoded phenylalanine. The earlier analysis of some 550 of the donors excluded any sequence lacking an unambiguous match to a single V gene segment. An earlier analysis of 587 of the donors called V segments functional above 56.7% productive rearrangements and segregating when the between-donor standard deviation exceeded 5%. To diagnose cytomegalovirus status from the catalog of TCR beta chain sequences, a statistical classification framework was built. A later analysis assigned V and J genes by comparing TCR nucleotide sequences with IMGT/GENE-DB human TR gene sequences. Using the TCRdist pipeline, a later analysis assigned CDR3 sequences along with most-parsimonious VDJ recombination scenarios. In a later analysis, each TCR beta chain was defined by its CDR3 amino acid sequence together with its V-gene family, and reads lacking a unique V-gene family were excluded. A later analysis removed several hundred highly shared, low-generation-probability nucleotide sequences to deal with suspected cross-contamination and a sequencing artifact. A later analysis calculated a clonal expansion index for each public chain from normalized within-repertoire ranks of inferred template counts. Generation probabilities in a later analysis came from a VDJ recombination model fitted to out-of-frame rearrangements, and those results were checked against IGoR. In a later analysis, hypergeometric tests were used to score TCR-TCR, TCR-HLA and TCR-CMV co-occurrence, with a repertoire-size bias correction applied to TCR pairs. In a later analysis, false discovery rates were estimated by permuting HLA or CMV assignments 20 times. A later analysis grouped co-occurring TCRs with DBSCAN, adding TCRdist sequence similarity when clustering within HLA-allele-positive subsets. Co-occurrence clustering excluded repertoires with fewer than 30,000 or more than 120,000 public chains, plus five with anomalous nucleotide sharing. Here the immuneACCESS table is served through TCRdb, limited to in-frame sequences with V and J called. Missing clones are a known gap in these copies; in checked studies unresolved V genes cover under half, and the rest lacks a known reason. Clonal size and the V and J genes are those of that table, whereas D and trimming came from the DNA. This sample has about 200,000 clones in its table, and 75% to 85% of those were observed once. Of the sample, about 2% falls within the top ten clones.

The cohort comprised fewer than 700 healthy bone marrow donors. All cohort members were sampled while nominally healthy, although unrecorded immune exposures were likely present. The donor tested CMV seronegative, placing the donor among the 300 to 450 seronegative members of the cohort. A peripheral blood sample was collected from each donor, and TCR beta sequencing was performed on peripheral blood mononuclear cells. The Qiagen DNeasy Blood Extraction Kit was used to extract genomic DNA from the blood cell samples. CDR1 and CDR2 are read off the germline V gene as SNHLY and FYNNEI. The CDR3 has 12 amino acids, counting the end cysteine and phenylalanine. Here the CDR3 DNA is all that survives: 36 bases in frame from base 1. V was cut back by 4 bases and J by 13 bases, leaving a gap of 17 bases between them.

This TCR was recovered from a woman aged 50 to 60 in good health and CMV-seronegative. The rearrangement combines TRBV2 with TRBJ2-7, and the D gene may be TRBD1, 6 bases matching. The sample consisted of PBMCs. The nucleotide sequence reads as follows: TGTGCCAGCAGTGGGGACACCCTCTTCTTATACTTC. The encoded protein is CASSGDTLFLYF.